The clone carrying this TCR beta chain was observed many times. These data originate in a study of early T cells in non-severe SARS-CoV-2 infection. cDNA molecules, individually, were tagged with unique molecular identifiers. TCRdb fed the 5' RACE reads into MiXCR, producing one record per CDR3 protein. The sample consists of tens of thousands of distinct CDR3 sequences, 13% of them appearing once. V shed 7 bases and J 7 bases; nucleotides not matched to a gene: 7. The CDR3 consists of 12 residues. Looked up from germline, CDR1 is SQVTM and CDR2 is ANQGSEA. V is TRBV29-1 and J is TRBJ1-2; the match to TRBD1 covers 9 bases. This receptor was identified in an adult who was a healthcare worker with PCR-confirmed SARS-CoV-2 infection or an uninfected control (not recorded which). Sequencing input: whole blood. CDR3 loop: CSDRRTGAGYTF. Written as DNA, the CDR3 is TGCAGCGATCGGAGGACAGGGGCTGGCTACACCTTC.